This T cell receptor beta chain was identified in a study of cytomegalovirus exposure and HLA in healthy donors. In this sample, this clone turned up a few times. Germline loops: CDR1 MGHRA, CDR2 YSYEKL. This CDR3 spans 15 amino acids. J was trimmed by 6 bases and V by 9 bases; bases with no gene match: 16. PCR was performed using 60 Vbeta and 13 Jbeta primers. Assay: immunoSEQ multiplex PCR; the TCRdb copy retains only in-frame clones and omits some. In the table there are fewer than 250,000 clones, 70% to 80% of which are singletons. The study sampled nominally healthy donors, though unrecorded immune exposures were likely.

The V and J genes are TRBV4-1 and TRBJ2-7, with 8 bases aligning to TRBD2. This TCR was sampled from a male donor in good health and CMV-seronegative. Sequencing was done on a sample of PBMCs. The CDR3 here is CASGGVTGGLREQYF. In DNA, the CDR3 is TGCGCCAGTGGAGGGGTAACGGGAGGGCTTCGCGAGCAGTACTTC.